This TCR beta chain stems from a study of TIL therapy for anti-PD-1-resistant metastatic lung cancer. Overall study: By whole-exome sequencing, median non-synonymous tumor mutation burden was less than 1.6 mutations per megabase.

Sample time point: pre-treatment sample, taken before nivolumab and TIL therapy. Most excised metastases sampled were pleural nodules or supraclavicular lymph nodes. Progressing patients received lymphodepletion, expanded TIL infusion and IL-2. The libraries were made with immunoSEQ v3. Libraries were prepared by immunoSEQ multiplex PCR; TCRdb keeps only in-frame clonotypes and omits some of them. The data hold about 7,000 clones, with about 61% observed a single time. Trimming cost V 5 bases and J 1 base; bases outside gene matches: 10. The V gene's germline CDR1 is SGHTA and CDR2 FQGNSA. The CDR3 extends over 16 amino acids.

The receptor was derived from a person between 25 and 79 years old with non-small cell lung cancer. The genes are TRBV7-2 and TRBJ2-7; 8 bases match TRBD1. The material sequenced was tumor tissue, taken at baseline. The CDR3 nucleotides read TGTGCCAGCAGCAAAAATGGACAGGGCCCATCCTACGAGCAGTACTTC. Residues: CASSKNGQGPSYEQYF.